The clone carrying this T cell receptor beta chain has ten or more counts. Its antigen is unidentified. The data were taken from a study of T cells in Graves' hyperthyroidism and ophthalmopathy. J lost 2 bases, V lost 1 base, and 3 bases had no gene match. The CDR3 is 15 residues long. The germline CDR1 and CDR2 sequences are LGHNA and YSLEER. Regarding the study as a whole: Separation of ophthalmopathy from stable hyperthyroidism was achieved by a 13 V-J model.

Amplified regions were TCR beta CDR3 sequences from RNA transcripts. HTBI primers were the set used in a first-round RT-PCR of the TCR CDR3. Using its own MiXCR run on the multiplex PCR reads, TCRdb lists one record per CDR3 protein. The repertoire holds around 600,000 distinct CDR3 sequences, about 14% seen once, with around 13% in the top ten. Patients with ophthalmopathy all had a Clinical Activity Score of at least 3, a NOSPECS grade of at least 4 and duration under 3 months. Extraction of PBMCs used 8 to 10 ml of fresh peripheral blood. This clonotype was sampled from a woman aged 50 to 60 with Graves' ophthalmopathy. This chain connects TRBV4-3 to TRBJ2-5, with 8 bases fitting TRBD1. The sample consisted of blood. CDR3 loop: CASSQGQGFQETQYF. The CDR3 DNA reads as TGCGCCAGCAGCCAAGGACAGGGGTTTCAAGAGACCCAGTACTTC.